This is a list of T cell receptor beta chains from one sample in a study of human T cells and chemical hapten exposure. MiXCR, run by TCRdb on the RACE reads, gives a single entry per CDR3 protein. In the table there are fewer than 200,000 distinct CDR3 sequences, 25% to 30% of which are singletons. Material: whole blood, obtained in connection with sensitization to the hapten diphenylcyclopropenone (DPC). The receptor set was obtained from a woman aged 18-30 years with alopecia areata. Some clones in this sample may be carry-over from other donors' samples. CDR3s include the opening cysteine and the closing phenylalanine or tryptophan. The D gene is left open where the match is weak. Some rows mark clone size as missing; the rest say once, few, many or name a class of expanded clone.

D gene | clone size | J gene | V gene | CDR3 protein | CDR3 DNA
TRBD2 | . | TRBJ2-1 | TRBV5-6 | CASRNLAGGVYNEQFF | TGTGCCAGCAGAAATCTAGCGGGGGGGGTCTACAATGAGCAGTTCTTC
. | many | TRBJ2-7 | TRBV24-1 | CATSRGTGEQYF | TGTGCCACCAGCCGGGGGACCGGCGAGCAGTACTTC
. | few | TRBJ2-2 | TRBV6-5 | CASSYSWVNTGELFF | TGTGCCAGCAGTTACTCTTGGGTGAACACCGGGGAGCTGTTTTTT
. | . | TRBJ2-5 | TRBV7-2 | CASSFDAGRSETQYF | TGTGCCAGCAGCTTTGATGCAGGGAGGTCAGAGACCCAGTACTTC
TRBD2 | . | TRBJ2-5 | TRBV20-1 | CSARDKLAGEETQYF | TGCAGTGCTAGAGATAAACTAGCGGGAGAAGAGACCCAGTACTTC
TRBD1 | few | TRBJ2-5 | TRBV15 | CATSRAWDSEETQYF | TGTGCCACCAGCAGAGCCTGGGACAGCGAAGAGACCCAGTACTTC
. | few | TRBJ1-6 | TRBV14 | CASSQDVFGSSYNSPLHF | TGTGCCAGCAGCCAAGATGTCTTCGGGAGCTCCTATAATTCACCCCTCCACTTT
. | . | TRBJ1-4 | TRBV19 | CASTRGVLSNEKLFF | TGTGCCAGTACCAGAGGGGTCCTCTCTAATGAAAAACTGTTTTTT
TRBD1 | . | TRBJ2-7 | TRBV29-1 | CSVEKTGVGEQYF | TGCAGCGTTGAAAAGACAGGGGTAGGCGAGCAGTACTTC
. | many | TRBJ1-1 | TRBV29-1 | CSVVGEREAFF | TGCAGCGTTGTCGGGGAGCGAGAAGCTTTCTTT
. | . | TRBJ2-3 | TRBV20-1 | CSALSRSGSNTQYF | TGCAGTGCCCTTTCTCGGTCGGGTTCGAATACGCAGTATTTT
. | . | TRBJ2-7 | TRBV5-1 | CASSLDWTSYEQYF | TGCGCCAGCAGCTTGGACTGGACAAGCTACGAGCAGTACTTC
. | . | TRBJ2-7 | TRBV20-1 | CSAKRTVKSYEQYF | TGCAGTGCCAAAAGGACAGTTAAGTCCTACGAGCAGTACTTC
TRBD2 | . | TRBJ2-7 | TRBV2 | CASSEARLAGGGYEQYF | TGTGCCAGCAGTGAAGCTAGACTAGCGGGAGGAGGTTACGAGCAGTACTTC
. | . | TRBJ2-7 | TRBV20-1 | CSSGDGKGSYEQYF | TGCAGTTCGGGGGATGGGAAGGGGTCCTACGAGCAGTACTTC
. | . | TRBJ2-2 | TRBV20-1 | CSAREFENTGELFF | TGCAGTGCTAGAGAATTCGAAAACACCGGGGAGCTGTTTTTT
TRBD2 | . | TRBJ2-3 | TRBV4-1 | CASSQGGVRGRGTDTQYF | TGCGCCAGCAGCCAAGGCGGCGTCCGCGGGAGAGGCACAGATACGCAGTATTTT
TRBD2 | . | TRBJ2-7 | TRBV20-1 | CSARDGQRGPQEQYF | TGCAGTGCTAGAGATGGCCAGCGGGGGCCCCAGGAGCAGTACTTC